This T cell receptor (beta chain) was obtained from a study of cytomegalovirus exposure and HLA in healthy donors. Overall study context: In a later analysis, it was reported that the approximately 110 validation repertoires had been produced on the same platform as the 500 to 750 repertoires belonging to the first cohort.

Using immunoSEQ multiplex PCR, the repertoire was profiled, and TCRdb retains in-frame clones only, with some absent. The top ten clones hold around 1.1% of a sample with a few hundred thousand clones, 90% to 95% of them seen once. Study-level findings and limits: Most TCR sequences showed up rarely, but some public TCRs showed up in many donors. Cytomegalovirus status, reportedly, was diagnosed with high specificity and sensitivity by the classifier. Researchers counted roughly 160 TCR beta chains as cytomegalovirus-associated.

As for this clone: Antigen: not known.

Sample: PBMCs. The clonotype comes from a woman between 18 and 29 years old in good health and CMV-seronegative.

DNA of the CDR3: TGTGCCAGCAGTTTTGCGGAGGAGAGGGCTGAAGCTTTCTTT. This sequence encodes CASSFAEERAEAFF. The rearrangement uses TRBV27 and TRBJ1-1; no clear D gene. Germline V gene lookup returns CDR1 MNHEY and CDR2 SMNVEV (reference sequence). The CDR3 has 14 residues. The ends were cut back, 3 bases at V and 6 bases at J, with 14 bases in the middle.